This entry concerns a single T cell receptor beta chain. No antigen is known for it. The CDR3 runs 16 residues. Germline V gene data show CDR1 as LGHNA and CDR2 as YSLEER. The data originate from a study of monozygotic twins with inflammatory bowel disease. Study-wide points: Lower sharing of clonotypes with other individuals was seen in IBD patients than in healthy twins. This was most marked in patients showing signs of disease activity.

TCRdb re-called the 5' RACE reads; one entry per CDR3 protein, DNA not given. In all, the sample yields under 200,000 distinct CDR3 sequences. The receptor's source is a human donor with ulcerative colitis or Crohn's disease, or a healthy co-twin of an affected twin (not recorded which). The rearrangement uses TRBV4-3 and TRBJ2-5; TCRdb reports TRBD2, a call that lacks DNA to check it against. The sequenced sample consisted of blood. This chain's CDR3 is CASSRLLGTQQETQYF.